The 4 T cell receptor beta chains reported below all come from one sample, sequenced in a study of patients and donors after allogeneic stem cell transplantation. MiXCR, run by TCRdb on the RT-PCR reads, gives a single entry per CDR3 protein. Counted here are fewer than 95,000 distinct CDR3 sequences, around 5% occurring once; the ten biggest clones make up around 2.6%. Specimen: blood, either unsorted or a sorted T cell fraction (not recorded which). The receptors originated from a human donor who was either an allogeneic HSCT recipient or a stem cell or donor lymphocyte infusion donor (not recorded which). It is not recorded whose cells these are; they may come from a transplant donor.

This clonotype was found many times. V usage is TRBV3-1 and J usage is TRBJ2-3; the D gene is possibly TRBD1 (5 bases). Germline assignment: CDR1 LGHDT and CDR2 YNNKEL (reference sequence). CDR3 length equals 16 residues. Trimming took off 10 bases at V and 3 bases at J, with 23 bases between the two ends. CDR3 sequence: CATALSAGSSTDTQYF. The CDR3 region has the DNA TGTGCCACCGCCCTCTCTGCAGGGTCCTCTACAGATACGCAGTATTTT.

This clonotype was counted many times. The CDR3 DNA reads TGTGCCAGCAGCCCCGGACTAGCGACTGCTGATGAGCAGTTCTTC. As protein: CASSPGLATADEQFF. The gene calls are TRBV5-6 and TRBJ2-1, with 9 nucleotides matching TRBD2. This CDR3 comprises 15 residues. V was pared by 4 bases and J by 8 bases, with 10 bases of the junction left unmatched. Germline V gives CDR1 SGHDT, CDR2 YYEEEE.

This clonotype showed up just a few times. V is TRBV2 and J is TRBJ1-5; D ambiguous. CDR1 is SNHLY and CDR2 is FYNNEI in the germline V gene. The CDR3 loop spans 13 amino acids. The V gene lost 7 bases and the J gene lost 4 bases, with 11 bases spanning the gap. CDR3 nucleotide sequence: TGTGCCAGCACGGTCTATCAAAATCAGCCCCAGCATTTT. Its translation: CASTVYQNQPQHF.

This clonotype was seen repeatedly, ten times or more. The chain links TRBV5-1 to TRBJ1-2, with a tentative D call TRBD1 (6 bases). This CDR3 contains 15 residues. V lost 4 bases to trimming and J lost 3 bases, with 16 bases between them. Germline assignment: CDR1 SGHRS and CDR2 YFSETQ. The CDR3 reads CASSPGPGQDYGYTF. DNA of the CDR3: TGCGCCAGCAGCCCTGGGCCGGGACAAGACTATGGCTACACCTTC.